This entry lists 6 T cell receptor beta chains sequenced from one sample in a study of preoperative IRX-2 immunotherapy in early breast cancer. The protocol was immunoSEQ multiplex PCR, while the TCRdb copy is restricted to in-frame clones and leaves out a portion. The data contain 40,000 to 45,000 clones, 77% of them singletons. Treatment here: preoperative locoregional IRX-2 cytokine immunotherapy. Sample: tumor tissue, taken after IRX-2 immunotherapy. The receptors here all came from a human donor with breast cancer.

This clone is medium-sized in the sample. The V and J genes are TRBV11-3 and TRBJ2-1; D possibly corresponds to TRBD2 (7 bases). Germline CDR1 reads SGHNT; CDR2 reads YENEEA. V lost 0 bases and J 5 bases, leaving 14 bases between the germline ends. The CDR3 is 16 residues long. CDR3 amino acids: CASSLEWGGRNNEQFF. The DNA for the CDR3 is TGTGCCAGCAGCTTAGAATGGGGGGGCAGGAACAATGAGCAGTTCTTC.

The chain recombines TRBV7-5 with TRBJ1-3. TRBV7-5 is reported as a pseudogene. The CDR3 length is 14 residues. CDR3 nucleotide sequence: TGTGCCAGCAGCGCAGGGACCTCTGGAAACACCATATATTTT. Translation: CASSAGTSGNTIYF.

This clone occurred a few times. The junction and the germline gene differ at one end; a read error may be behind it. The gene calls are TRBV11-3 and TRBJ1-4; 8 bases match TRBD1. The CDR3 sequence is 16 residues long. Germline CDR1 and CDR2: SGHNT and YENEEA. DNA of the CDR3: TGTGCCAGCAGCTTAGATCAGGGGGCGTTCTTTGAAAAGCTGTTTTTT. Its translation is CASSLDQGAFFEKLFF.

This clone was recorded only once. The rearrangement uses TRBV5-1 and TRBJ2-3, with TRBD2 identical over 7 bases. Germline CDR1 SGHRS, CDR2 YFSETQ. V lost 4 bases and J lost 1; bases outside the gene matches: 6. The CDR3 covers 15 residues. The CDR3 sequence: CASSRVAGGTDTQYF. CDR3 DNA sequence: TGCGCCAGCAGCAGGGTGGCGGGGGGCACAGATACGCAGTATTTT.

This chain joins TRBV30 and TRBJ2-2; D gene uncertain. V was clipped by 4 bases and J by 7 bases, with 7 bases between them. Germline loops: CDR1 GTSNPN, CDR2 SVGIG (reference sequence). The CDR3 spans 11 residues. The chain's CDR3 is CAWKKVGELFF. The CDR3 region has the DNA TGTGCCTGGAAGAAGGTCGGGGAGCTGTTTTTT.

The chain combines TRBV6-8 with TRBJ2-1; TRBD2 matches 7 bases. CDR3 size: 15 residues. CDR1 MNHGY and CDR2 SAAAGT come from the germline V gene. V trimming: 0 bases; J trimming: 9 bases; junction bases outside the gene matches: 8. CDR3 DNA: TGTGCCAGCAGTTACTCAGGGCTAGCGGATGTTGAGCAGTTCTTC. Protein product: CASSYSGLADVEQFF.